A single sample is the source of the 8 T cell receptor beta chains below, sequenced in a study of long-term antiretroviral therapy in people with HIV. Version v3.0 of the immunoSEQ assay was performed at survey level. Assay: immunoSEQ multiplex PCR; the TCRdb copy retains only in-frame clones and omits some. This table holds tens of thousands of clones, roughly 84% found once. The sample in question was unsorted PBMCs, obtained 1.2 years after starting antiretroviral therapy. These receptors came from a woman aged 40 to 49 with HIV.

This chain links TRBV25-1 with TRBJ2-7, with D possibly being TRBD1 (6 bases). CDR3 length equals 15 residues. V lost 4 bases, J lost 5 bases, and 18 bases lay in between. In germline, CDR1 is MGHDK, CDR2 SYGVNS. CDR3 sequence (DNA): TGTGCCAGCAGTGTAGCCGGAAACAGGGAACACGAGCAGTACTTC. Its translation: CASSVAGNREHEQYF.

This clone counts as medium-sized (0.01 to 0.1%). The chain has TRBV10-3 and TRBJ2-2; D possibly corresponds to TRBD2 (7 bases). Trimming took off 8 bases at V and 6 bases at J, with 13 bases between the two ends. The CDR3 contains 13 residues. Germline assignment: CDR1 ENHRY and CDR2 SYGVKD. The CDR3 bases are TGTGCCATCGGAGGGGGGGACTCCGGGGAGCTGTTTTTT. It translates to CAIGGGDSGELFF.

This clone appeared once. The V gene is TRBV7-8, the J gene TRBJ2-2; D remains ambiguous. The germline gives CDR1 SGHVS, CDR2 FQNEAQ. The length of the CDR3 is 15 residues. With 1 base removed from V and 1 base from J, the gap between germline ends came to 7 bases. CDR3 in amino acids: CASSLVPENTGELFF. The CDR3 DNA sequence: TGTGCCAGCAGCTTAGTCCCCGAGAACACCGGGGAGCTGTTTTTT.

CDR3 DNA sequence: TGTGCCAGCACGGAGGGGTCGAATCGAGAGACCCAGTACTTC. Translated: CASTEGSNRETQYF. This sequence joins TRBV2 and TRBJ2-5, with D perhaps matching TRBD2 (6 bases). Germline V CDR1 and CDR2: SNHLY, FYNNEI. The V and J ends lost 7 bases and 4 bases respectively, with 16 bases between them. This CDR3 region has 14 residues. The full variable domain, rest sourced from reference TRBV2 and TRBJ2-5, is EPEVTQTPSHQVTQMGQEVILRCVPISNHLYFYWYRQILGQKVEFLVSFYNNEISEKSEIFDDQFSVERPDGSNFTLKIRSTKLEDSAMYFCASTEGSNRETQYFGPGTRLLVL.

This clone was seen just once. V usage is TRBV25-1 and J usage is TRBJ2-5, with 8 bases fitting TRBD1. CDR1 and CDR2 (germline): MGHDK, SYGVNS. CDR3 length equals 15 residues. V dropped 6 bases and J dropped 5; count of bases not matched to a gene: 11. DNA for the CDR3: TGTGCCAGCAGGGACAGGGACGGTGCAATGGAGACCCAGTACTTC. Translating it yields CASRDRDGAMETQYF.

This chain uses TRBV5-4 with TRBJ2-7; 7 bases are shared with TRBD2. Germline-derived CDR1 and CDR2 are SGHNT and YYREEE (reference sequence). V lost 4 bases to trimming and J lost 6 bases; unmatched junction nucleotides: 13. The CDR3 is 15 amino acids. CDR3 DNA sequence: TGTGCCAGCAGCAGGAGGGAGGGCCCGGGGAGCGAGCAGTACTTC. Translated, it gives CASSRREGPGSEQYF.

The chain joins TRBV5-6 to TRBJ2-7, with a tentative D call TRBD2 (5 bases). This CDR3 has 14 residues. Trimming left V 8 bases short and J 0 bases short, with 15 bases between. Germline V CDR1 and CDR2: SGHDT, YYEEEE. The CDR3 loop reads CASRGSASSYEQYF. The CDR3 DNA reads as TGTGCCAGTCGCGGGTCGGCCAGCTCCTACGAGCAGTACTTC.

This clone was observed a few times. The chain employs TRBV4-2 and TRBJ1-5; TRBD1 aligns across 9 bases. Germline lookup yields CDR1 LGHNA and CDR2 YNFKEQ. The junction had 7 bases not matched to a gene; V was cut back by 1 base and J by 3 bases. The CDR3 has 17 amino acids. CDR3 sequence (DNA): TGTGCCAGCAGCCAAGTGGGGTGGGACAGGGTCAATCAGCCCCAGCATTTT. It yields the protein CASSQVGWDRVNQPQHF.